This record looks at one T cell receptor (beta chain) sequence and its context. These data originate in a study of T cell responses to AZD1222 COVID-19 vaccine. This CDR3 contains 15 residues. Trimming took 1 base from V and 4 from J, leaving 13 bases between them. Germline CDR1 and CDR2: MDHEN and SYDVKM. Using immunoSEQ multiplex PCR, the repertoire was profiled, and TCRdb retains in-frame clones only, with some absent. Here the sample spans approximately 120,000 clones, 70% to 90% being singletons. Sample: peripheral blood, taken on day 0 of AZD1222 vaccination. The TCR comes from an adult in good health. V usage is TRBV28 and J usage is TRBJ1-2, with D hard to call. CDR3 loop: CASSLSGTTGYGYTF. In DNA, the CDR3 is TGTGCCAGCAGTTTATCAGGCACTACTGGCTATGGCTACACCTTC.